Below, 11 T cell receptor beta chains from the same sample are listed, as sequenced in a study of T cells in Graves' hyperthyroidism and ophthalmopathy. Amplification targeted TCR beta CDR3 regions from RNA transcripts. RT-PCR in the first round (using the HTBI primer set) targeted the TCR CDR3. TCRdb reprocessed the multiplex PCR reads with MiXCR, giving one entry per CDR3 protein. Of about 250,000 distinct CDR3 sequences detected, approximately 21% appear once; the ten largest clones hold around 60%. The sample comprised blood. Receptors were obtained from a man younger than 45 with Graves' ophthalmopathy.

This clonotype was seen only a few times. One end of the junction is discordant with germline, which a read error may explain. The genes are TRBV12-3 or TRBV12-4 and TRBJ2-1, with TRBD2 as a possible D gene (6 bases). The CDR3 runs 12 residues. The DNA for the CDR3 is TGTGCCATCAGTGGGGTCGGGGGTGAGCAGTTCTTC. Translation: CAISGVGGEQFF.

The chain employs TRBV9 and TRBJ2-2, with TRBD1 as a possible D gene (6 bases). The germline V gene has CDR1 SGDLS and CDR2 YYNGEE. The CDR3 runs 16 residues. The V end lost 3 bases, the J end lost 0 bases, and 12 bases lay between the germline ends. This CDR3 reads CASSDFWGPNTGELFF. In nucleotides, the CDR3 is TGTGCCAGCAGCGATTTTTGGGGGCCGAACACCGGGGAGCTGTTTTTT.

In its sample, this clonotype was seen a few times. The chain carries TRBV20-1 and TRBJ2-3; TRBD2 matches 10 bases. Germline CDR1 DFQATT, CDR2 SNEGSKA (reference sequence). V shed 5 bases, J shed 2 bases, and the junction held 7 bases outside the gene matches. The CDR3 sequence is 15 residues long. CDR3 amino acids: CSAPIAGGITDTQYF. CDR3 DNA: TGCAGTGCTCCTATAGCGGGAGGTATCACAGATACGCAGTATTTT.

The V call is TRBV11-3, the J call TRBJ2-2, with TRBD2 matching over 11 bases. J gave up 7 bases and V 5 bases, and 6 bases lay outside the gene matches. Germline V CDR1 and CDR2: SGHNT, YENEEA. This CDR3 contains 15 residues. The CDR3 coding sequence is TGTGCCAGCAGCCCACTAGCGGGAGTGGGCGGGGAGCTGTTTTTT. This translates into CASSPLAGVGGELFF.

This clonotype has only a few counts. V usage is TRBV4-1 and J usage is TRBJ1-1; D gene unclear. Germline V lookup: CDR1 MGHRA, CDR2 YSYEKL. The V end was cut by 3 bases, the J end by 1 base, with 15 bases between. The CDR3 consists of 16 residues. This chain's CDR3 is CASSHPARIGNTEAFF. CDR3 nucleotide sequence: TGCGCCAGCAGCCATCCCGCGCGTATTGGGAACACTGAAGCTTTCTTT.

This clonotype was seen a few times. The chain has TRBV30 and TRBJ2-7; D tentatively reads TRBD1 or TRBD2 (6 bases each). CDR3 length: 12 residues. The germline V gene has CDR1 GTSNPN and CDR2 SVGIG (reference sequence). The V end lost 5 bases, the J end lost 3 bases, and 11 bases lay between the germline ends. In nucleotides, the CDR3 is TGTGCCTGGGAGGGGGGCGACTACGAGCAGTACTTC. This codes for CAWEGGDYEQYF.

This clonotype has ten or more counts. This chain connects TRBV6-1 to TRBJ1-1; TRBD1 is a possible D gene (6 bases). Trimming stripped 3 bases from V and 2 bases from J, with 13 bases between. The CDR3 runs to 15 residues. CDR1 and CDR2 (germline): MNHNS, SASEGT. CDR3 region: CASSDTGQPNTEAFF. The DNA of the CDR3 is TGTGCCAGCAGTGACACCGGACAGCCAAACACTGAAGCTTTCTTT.

CDR3 in amino acids: CAWRTSGARDTQYF. For the CDR3, the DNA is TGTGCCTGGAGAACTAGCGGGGCTCGAGATACGCAGTATTTT. The chain combines TRBV30 with TRBJ2-3, with 10 bases fitting TRBD2. V gave up 3 bases and J gave up 5 bases; unmatched junction bases: 5. Germline loops: CDR1 GTSNPN, CDR2 SVGIG (reference sequence). This CDR3 is built from 14 residues.

The gene calls are TRBV5-4 and TRBJ2-1; 7 bases fit TRBD1. The CDR3 contains 15 residues. V shed 4 bases and J 6 bases; nucleotides not matched to a gene: 10. The germline V gene has CDR1 SGHNT and CDR2 YYREEE (reference sequence). The chain's CDR3 is CASSPHPTGSNEQFF. The CDR3 DNA follows: TGTGCCAGCAGCCCTCATCCGACAGGGAGCAATGAGCAGTTCTTC.

This clonotype occurred many times. The chain employs TRBV5-5 and TRBJ1-1; perhaps TRBD1 as D (5 bases). Deletions cut 2 bases from V and 4 bases from J, with 15 bases between. There are 15 residues in the CDR3. Per germline, CDR1 SGHKS and CDR2 YYEKEE (reference sequence). The DNA for the CDR3 is TGTGCCAGCAGCTTAGGGACCACTATGGGCACTGAAGCTTTCTTT. Its protein product is CASSLGTTMGTEAFF.

J is TRBJ1-5 and V is TRBV29-1; D is ambiguous. The CDR3 length is 13 residues. V was cut by 4 bases and J by 3 bases, with 10 bases left in between. The germline CDR1 and CDR2 sequences are SQVTM and ANQGSEA. CDR3 amino acids: CSVADNPNQPQHF. CDR3 bases: TGCAGCGTTGCCGACAACCCCAATCAGCCCCAGCATTTT.